Each of the 5 T cell receptor beta chains below was sequenced from the same sample in a study of blood T cell repertoires in COVID-19. Generated by immunoSEQ multiplex PCR, the TCRdb table keeps only in-frame clones and is missing some. The sample records roughly 160,000 clones, roughly 88% being singletons. The sample comprised PBMCs or T cells enriched from blood (not recorded which). These receptors were collected from a woman aged 60-75 years who had recovered from COVID-19.

In DNA form, the CDR3 reads TGTGCCAGCAGTTCCGACAGTTACTCTGGAAACACCATATATTTT. Amino acids: CASSSDSYSGNTIYF. This chain uses TRBV6-6 with TRBJ1-3; perhaps TRBD1 as D (5 bases). This CDR3 spans 15 amino acids. Germline V gene data show CDR1 as MNHNY and CDR2 as SVGAGI (reference sequence). Trimming took 4 bases from V and 0 from J, leaving 10 bases between them.

This clone was found once. The rearrangement links TRBV11-3 to TRBJ2-1, with 13 bases identical to TRBD2. Trimming cost V 5 bases and J 5 bases; bases outside gene matches: 6. The CDR3 covers 16 residues. The V gene's germline CDR1 is SGHNT and CDR2 YENEEA. The CDR3 protein is CASSRRGTSGDNEQFF. The CDR3 nucleotides are TGTGCCAGCAGCCGTAGAGGGACTAGCGGGGACAATGAGCAGTTCTTC.

The V and J genes are TRBV28 and TRBJ1-4; possible D gene TRBD1, 6 bases. This CDR3 contains 15 residues. Trimming cost V 3 bases and J 7 bases, with 15 bases left between them. Germline loops: CDR1 MDHEN, CDR2 SYDVKM. The CDR3 DNA follows: TGTGCCAGCAGTTTTTCTTCGGGGGGCGGTGAAAAACTGTTTTTT. Residues: CASSFSSGGGEKLFF.

The V call is TRBV5-1, the J call TRBJ2-7, with D maybe TRBD1 (6 bases). Germline assignment: CDR1 SGHRS and CDR2 YFSETQ. Trimming removed 4 bases from V and 0 bases from J, with 20 bases in between. CDR3 length equals 17 residues. CDR3 protein: CASSLGQLRLDSYEQYF. In nucleotides, the CDR3 is TGCGCCAGCAGCCTTGGACAGCTCAGGCTTGACTCCTACGAGCAGTACTTC.

Here the CDR3 reads CASSTSPRDRGEQYF. DNA of the CDR3: TGTGCCAGCAGCACATCCCCCAGGGACAGGGGAGAGCAGTACTTC. The chain uses TRBV5-4 and TRBJ2-7; 10 positions agree with TRBD1. This CDR3 has 15 residues. Unmatched junction bases numbered 11, after V lost 4 bases and J lost 7 bases. In germline, CDR1 is SGHNT, CDR2 YYREEE (reference sequence).